This TCR beta chain is drawn from a study of blood T cell repertoires in COVID-19. At the level of the study: Donors in the United States, Italy and Spain gave samples during acute or convalescent COVID-19. From T cells, B-cell-depleted T cells, or PBMCs came the material, which was cDNA or gDNA.

V was shortened by 0 bases and J by 0 bases, with 9 bases between the two germline ends. CDR3 length: 15 residues. Per germline, CDR1 SGHRS and CDR2 YFSETQ. As originally analysed: Counts of nucleated cells, estimated from reference gene primer amplification, were obtained. Clones were read by immunoSEQ multiplex PCR, and TCRdb kept only the in-frame ones, dropping some. The V and J calls and clone size were taken over from that table, and D and trimming were inferred from the DNA. The data show roughly 72,000 clones, about four fifths seen once. This clonotype was sampled from a man aged 70 or older who had recovered from COVID-19. The V gene is TRBV5-1, the J gene TRBJ1-2; D uncertain. Sample: peripheral blood. The CDR3 DNA is TGCGCCAGCAGCTTGGGTGGCGGTTCTAACTATGGCTACACCTTC. Protein sequence: CASSLGGGSNYGYTF.